This TCR beta chain stems from a study of metastatic and nonmetastatic thyroid tumors (dated by TCRdb to about 2020). Turning to the overall study: For patients with malignant and with benign thyroid disease, the researchers compared repertoires between peripheral blood samples and tumor or nodule tissue samples.

Before undergoing thyroid surgery, none of the patients had been given any kind of treatment. Using T-cell receptor beta sequencing, the researchers looked back retrospectively at clinical samples from patients, gathered between about 2011 and 2019. In the case of this clone: The target of this receptor is not known. There are no base qualities to consult, and no much larger clone falls within one base.

Receptor amplification or capture employed PCR. TCRdb shows the sequencer as Illumina HiSeq 4000. High-throughput sequencing was used to profile the CDR3 region of the TCR beta-chain in every patient. The paper's data handling went like this. CDR3 differences across clinicopathological groups were used to build a classifier for discriminating distant-metastatic papillary thyroid cancer patients. Repertoire diversity was assessed with the Shannon index, and tumor-blood repertoire similarity with the Morisita-Horn index. The public reads were quality trimmed at Q25 with fastp and then assembled into clones with MiXCR by TCRdb, keeping productive beta chains. TCRdb's processing, not the authors' own work, is the source of the V and J calls. The sample profile shows tens of thousands of clones; approximately 15% of them were found once. The top ten clones comprise 22% of the sample. The germline V gene supplies CDR1 MNHNS and CDR2 SASEGT. A distance of 11 bases separates the germline ends of V and J, which lose 7 bases and 4 bases respectively. Including the terminal cysteine and phenylalanine, the CDR3 comprises 14 residues. Only the CDR3 portion is preserved as DNA: 42 bases, with reading frame beginning at the first base.

What the work shows at the level of the full study, not this receptor alone: In both blood and tumor samples, malignant tumors were reported to have significantly higher TCR beta diversity than benign nodules.

The sequence derives from a female donor with papillary thyroid cancer or a benign thyroid nodule (not recorded which). Some clones in this sample may be carry-over from other donors' samples. The V gene is TRBV6-1 and the J gene is TRBJ1-6; the D segment could be TRBD1, given 5 matching bases. Sequenced: blood. The DNA sequence is as follows: TGTGCCAGCATCCGGGACGGTTATAATTCACCCCTCCACTTT. Its protein is CASIRDGYNSPLHF.